The rows below give T cell receptor beta chains drawn from one sample of a study of cytomegalovirus exposure and HLA in healthy donors. Sequencing used immunoSEQ multiplex PCR; TCRdb keeps in-frame clones, though not all of them. The data hold 150,000 to 200,000 clones, with about four fifths observed a single time. Sequencing input: PBMCs. These receptors all stem from a man between 18 and 35 years old in good health and CMV-seropositive. Both conserved end residues are part of each CDR3. The D gene is left open where the match is weak. Some rows mark clone size as missing; the rest say once, few, many or name a class of expanded clone.

v_gene: TRBV7-2; abundance: NA; d_gene: NA; j_gene: TRBJ2-7; CDR3nt: TGTGCCAGCACCCAACAGGGATACTACGAGCAGTACTTC; CDR3aa: CASTQQGYYEQYF
v_gene: TRBV29-1; abundance: NA; d_gene: NA; j_gene: TRBJ2-7; CDR3nt: TGCAGCGTTGATAGGTTGTCGGGCTCCTACGAGCAGTACTTC; CDR3aa: CSVDRLSGSYEQYF
v_gene: TRBV7-2; abundance: NA; d_gene: TRBD1; j_gene: TRBJ1-5; CDR3nt: TGTGCCAGCAGCCTCGACAGGGTTCAGCCCCAGCATTTT; CDR3aa: CASSLDRVQPQHF
v_gene: TRBV7-3; abundance: NA; d_gene: TRBD2; j_gene: TRBJ2-1; CDR3nt: TGTGCCAGCAGCTACGAGGGGACTAGCGGGAGCTATGAGCAGTTCTTC; CDR3aa: CASSYEGTSGSYEQFF
v_gene: TRBV5-1; abundance: once; d_gene: NA; j_gene: TRBJ2-4; CDR3nt: TGCGCCAGCAGCCCTTCCGGGAGTAATGGAAACATTCAGTACTTC; CDR3aa: CASSPSGSNGNIQYF
v_gene: TRBV7-2; abundance: NA; d_gene: TRBD2; j_gene: TRBJ2-2; CDR3nt: TGTGCCAGCAGCCCCAATAGCGGGAGAAACACCGGGGAGCTGTTTTTT; CDR3aa: CASSPNSGRNTGELFF
v_gene: TRBV5-6; abundance: NA; d_gene: NA; j_gene: TRBJ2-1; CDR3nt: TGTGCCAGCAGCACCGGGTCCAACAATGAGCAGTTCTTC; CDR3aa: CASSTGSNNEQFF
v_gene: TRBV19; abundance: NA; d_gene: TRBD2; j_gene: TRBJ2-7; CDR3nt: TGTGCCAGTAGTTCCCCTAGCGGGATTTCCTACGAGCAGTACTTC; CDR3aa: CASSSPSGISYEQYF
v_gene: TRBV11-1; abundance: once; d_gene: NA; j_gene: TRBJ2-1; CDR3nt: TGTGCCAGCAGTCCCGCGGTGATCTCAGAGAATGAGCAGTTCTTC; CDR3aa: CASSPAVISENEQFF
v_gene: TRBV6-5; abundance: NA; d_gene: NA; j_gene: TRBJ1-1; CDR3nt: TGTGCCAGCAGTTACTCGCGATTGAACACTGAAGCTTTCTTT; CDR3aa: CASSYSRLNTEAFF
v_gene: TRBV5-4; abundance: NA; d_gene: TRBD2; j_gene: TRBJ2-7; CDR3nt: TGTGCCAGCAGTTTCGCCGCTAGCGGGAGTAGGGAGAGCTCCTACGAGCAGTACTTC; CDR3aa: CASSFAASGSRESSYEQYF
v_gene: TRBV28; abundance: NA; d_gene: NA; j_gene: TRBJ2-2; CDR3nt: TGTGCCAGCACGTCAGGGCCCCCCGGGGAGCTGTTTTTT; CDR3aa: CASTSGPPGELFF
v_gene: TRBV27; abundance: NA; d_gene: TRBD1; j_gene: TRBJ1-1; CDR3nt: TGTGCCAGCAGTTTATCCCGTCAGGGGGGAGGCACTGAAGCTTTCTTT; CDR3aa: CASSLSRQGGGTEAFF
v_gene: TRBV28; abundance: NA; d_gene: NA; j_gene: TRBJ2-4; CDR3nt: TGTGCCAGCAGTCCAGGACTTCCCGCTTTGGGCATTCAGTACTTC; CDR3aa: CASSPGLPALGIQYF
v_gene: TRBV27; abundance: NA; d_gene: TRBD1; j_gene: TRBJ1-4; CDR3nt: TGTGCCAGCAGTTTATACGTCGGGACAGGGGGTGAAAAACTGTTTTTT; CDR3aa: CASSLYVGTGGEKLFF
v_gene: TRBV16; abundance: NA; d_gene: TRBD1; j_gene: TRBJ1-5; CDR3nt: TGTGCCAGCACAAGACAGGGTCCTAGCAATCAGCCCCAGCATTTT; CDR3aa: CASTRQGPSNQPQHF
v_gene: TRBV7-2; abundance: NA; d_gene: TRBD2; j_gene: TRBJ2-1; CDR3nt: TGTGCCAGCAGCTTGACGTCTAGCGGGAGCTACAATGAGCAGTTCTTC; CDR3aa: CASSLTSSGSYNEQFF
v_gene: TRBV11-3; abundance: NA; d_gene: NA; j_gene: TRBJ2-1; CDR3nt: TGTGCCAGCAGCTTAGTTGCGGGGCTGACCTCCTACAATGAGCAGTTCTTC; CDR3aa: CASSLVAGLTSYNEQFF
v_gene: TRBV4-1; abundance: NA; d_gene: TRBD2; j_gene: TRBJ2-3; CDR3nt: TGCGCCAGCAGCCTCGTAGCGGGAGCTAGCACAGATACGCAGTATTTT; CDR3aa: CASSLVAGASTDTQYF
v_gene: TRBV7-9; abundance: NA; d_gene: NA; j_gene: TRBJ1-4; CDR3nt: TGTGCCAGCAGCTTAGGTAGTGAAAAACTGTTTTTT; CDR3aa: CASSLGSEKLFF
v_gene: TRBV5-6; abundance: NA; d_gene: TRBD1; j_gene: TRBJ2-7; CDR3nt: TGTGCCAGCAGCTACGGACAGGGGGGTTACGGCAGCTCCTACGAGCAGTACTTC; CDR3aa: CASSYGQGGYGSSYEQYF
v_gene: TRBV28; abundance: few; d_gene: NA; j_gene: TRBJ2-7; CDR3nt: TGTGCCAGCAGTCCCCAGTACGAGCAGTACTTC; CDR3aa: CASSPQYEQYF
v_gene: TRBV5-1; abundance: NA; d_gene: TRBD1; j_gene: TRBJ2-7; CDR3nt: TGCGCCAGCAGCGCCGGGACAGGCGGTTACGAGCAGTACTTC; CDR3aa: CASSAGTGGYEQYF
v_gene: TRBV29-1; abundance: NA; d_gene: TRBD2; j_gene: TRBJ2-5; CDR3nt: TGCAGCGTTACGACTAGCGGGAGCCCCCAAGAGACCCAGTACTTC; CDR3aa: CSVTTSGSPQETQYF
v_gene: TRBV30; abundance: NA; d_gene: NA; j_gene: TRBJ2-5; CDR3nt: TGTGCCTGGAGTGTACTAGCTGAAGAGACCCAGTACTTC; CDR3aa: CAWSVLAEETQYF
v_gene: TRBV27; abundance: NA; d_gene: NA; j_gene: TRBJ2-7; CDR3nt: TGTGCCAGCAGTCAGGAGGGTAGCCACTCCTACGAGCAGTACTTC; CDR3aa: CASSQEGSHSYEQYF
v_gene: TRBV10-3; abundance: NA; d_gene: TRBD2; j_gene: TRBJ2-7; CDR3nt: TGTGCCATCAGTCCTGAGGGACTAGCGGGAGCCGAGCAGTACTTC; CDR3aa: CAISPEGLAGAEQYF
v_gene: TRBV7-2; abundance: NA; d_gene: TRBD2; j_gene: TRBJ2-1; CDR3nt: TGTGCCAGCAGCTTAGGGGTAGCGGGGGGCAATGAGCAGTTCTTC; CDR3aa: CASSLGVAGGNEQFF
v_gene: TRBV19; abundance: NA; d_gene: NA; j_gene: TRBJ2-7; CDR3nt: TGTGCCACCGCTGAGGCACTAGTTGGGTACGAGCAGTACTTC; CDR3aa: CATAEALVGYEQYF
v_gene: TRBV28; abundance: NA; d_gene: NA; j_gene: TRBJ2-1; CDR3nt: TGTGCCAGCAGTTTGGGACTTATGGCATCAATCCTAGACAATGAGCAGTTCTTC; CDR3aa: CASSLGLMASILDNEQFF
v_gene: TRBV9; abundance: NA; d_gene: NA; j_gene: TRBJ1-2; CDR3nt: TGTGCCAGCAGCGTAGCAAAGGCCGGGGACTATGGCTACACCTTC; CDR3aa: CASSVAKAGDYGYTF
v_gene: TRBV30; abundance: NA; d_gene: NA; j_gene: TRBJ2-3; CDR3nt: TGTGCCTGGAGGGTGAAACAGGGATGGACAGATACGCAGTATTTT; CDR3aa: CAWRVKQGWTDTQYF
v_gene: TRBV6-5; abundance: NA; d_gene: NA; j_gene: TRBJ1-2; CDR3nt: TGTGCCAGCAGCCCCGCGACCCGGGGGTATGGCTACACCTTC; CDR3aa: CASSPATRGYGYTF
v_gene: TRBV9; abundance: once; d_gene: NA; j_gene: TRBJ1-5; CDR3nt: TGTGCCAGCAGCGTAGACCCCGGGAGTCAGCCCCAGCATTTT; CDR3aa: CASSVDPGSQPQHF
v_gene: TRBV4-1; abundance: once; d_gene: NA; j_gene: TRBJ1-5; CDR3nt: TGCGCCAGCAGCCAGGAAACTACAGGACCGGGTCAGCCCCAGCATTTT; CDR3aa: CASSQETTGPGQPQHF
v_gene: TRBV9; abundance: NA; d_gene: NA; j_gene: TRBJ1-2; CDR3nt: TGTGCCAGCAGCGTAGTTAGCCTAGAAACTAACTATGGCTACACCTTC; CDR3aa: CASSVVSLETNYGYTF